Presented here are 28 T cell receptor beta chains from one specimen sequenced in a study of long-term antiretroviral therapy in people with HIV. With survey level as its setting, the immunoSEQ assay was v3.0. Some clones are missing from TCRdb's copy, which holds only in-frame ones; the method was immunoSEQ multiplex PCR. In the table there are 34,000 or so clones, about 82% of which are singletons. Sequencing used unsorted PBMCs, obtained 3.3 years after starting antiretroviral therapy. These TCRs come from a man aged 18 to 29 with HIV.

V gene TRBV14 combines with J gene TRBJ2-7; D is unresolved. V was shortened by 0 bases and J by 0 bases, with 6 bases between the two germline ends. Germline V gene sequence: CDR1 SGHDN, CDR2 FVKESK. The CDR3 covers 14 residues. The chain's CDR3 is CASSQDGRSYEQYF. DNA for the CDR3: TGTGCCAGCAGCCAAGATGGTCGCTCCTACGAGCAGTACTTC.

This clone was recorded only once. V usage is TRBV9 and J usage is TRBJ1-5; 7 nucleotides agree with TRBD1. The CDR3 contains 15 residues. Trimming removed 1 base from V and 0 bases from J; junction bases left unmatched: 1. Looked up from germline, CDR1 is SGDLS and CDR2 is YYNGEE. CDR3 nucleotides: TGTGCCAGCAGCGTAACAGGGGCTAGCAATCAGCCCCAGCATTTT. Amino acids: CASSVTGASNQPQHF.

This clone has just a few counts. The chain carries TRBV10-3 and TRBJ2-7; D could derive from TRBD1 or TRBD2 (5 bases each). V dropped 3 bases and J dropped 5 bases, with 11 bases sitting between them. The CDR3 contains 13 residues. CDR1 ENHRY and CDR2 SYGVKD come from the germline V gene. CDR3 nucleotide sequence: TGTGCCATCAGTGACGGGGCTGGGGACGAGCAGTACTTC. Translated, it gives CAISDGAGDEQYF.

This clone was seen a few times. This rearrangement joins TRBV4-1 to TRBJ2-1; perhaps TRBD2 as D (5 bases). Germline V gene data show CDR1 as MGHRA and CDR2 as YSYEKL. This CDR3 contains 15 residues. Deletions cut 4 bases from V and 4 bases from J, with 14 bases between. CDR3 bases: TGCGCCAGCAGCCCAGAGCGGAGCCCATACAATGAGCAGTTCTTC. Encoded protein: CASSPERSPYNEQFF.

The V and J genes are TRBV5-6 and TRBJ1-2; 8 bases agree with TRBD1. With 6 bases clipped from V and 5 bases from J, the junction kept 12 bases outside the gene matches. Germline CDR1 is SGHDT and CDR2 is YYEEEE. The CDR3 runs to 15 residues. CDR3 bases: TGTGCCAGCACCCTTCTGTCGGGACAGGCATATGGCTACACCTTC. Protein: CASTLLSGQAYGYTF.

This sequence joins TRBV11-2 and TRBJ2-5; D call uncertain. CDR1 is SGHAT, CDR2 FQNNGV, per germline. Trimming removed 4 bases at V and 7 bases at J, with 10 bases between. CDR3 size: 12 residues. CDR3 nucleotides: TGTGCCAGCAGCTCCCAGACCCGGACCCAGTACTTC. Protein: CASSSQTRTQYF.

The chain recombines TRBV5-1 with TRBJ2-1; 7 bases are a match to TRBD1. CDR1 SGHRS and CDR2 YFSETQ come from the germline V gene. The CDR3 length is 17 residues. J lost 0 bases, V lost 4 bases, and 10 bases had no gene match. CDR3 amino acids: CASSPPTGTISYNEQFF. In nucleotides, the CDR3 is TGCGCCAGCAGCCCTCCGACAGGGACAATCTCCTACAATGAGCAGTTCTTC.

CDR3 nucleotide sequence: TGCGCCAGCAGCCCACGACCAGGGACACACTCCTACGAGCAGTACTTC. It translates to CASSPRPGTHSYEQYF. The chain is built from TRBV5-1 and TRBJ2-7; a possible D gene is TRBD1 (6 bases). CDR3 length: 16 amino acids. The V end lost 4 bases, the J end lost 0 bases, and 17 bases lay between the germline ends. The germline gives CDR1 SGHRS, CDR2 YFSETQ.

The sample holds one count of this clone. This rearrangement joins TRBV4-1 to TRBJ1-2, with a tentative D call TRBD1 (6 bases). The germline V gene has CDR1 MGHRA and CDR2 YSYEKL. V was cut by 4 bases and J by 4 bases, with 13 bases left in between. The CDR3 covers 14 residues. The CDR3 spells CASSPRLGGYGYTF. CDR3 coding DNA: TGCGCCAGCAGCCCCAGGCTAGGGGGCTATGGCTACACCTTC.

J is TRBJ2-7 and V is TRBV5-6, with D maybe TRBD1 (5 bases). Trimming took 2 bases from V and 6 from J, leaving 12 bases between them. Germline CDR1 SGHDT, CDR2 YYEEEE. CDR3 size: 13 residues. The DNA for the CDR3 is TGTGCCAGCAGCTTCGGCAGGGTAAGCGAGCAGTACTTC. This gives the protein CASSFGRVSEQYF. Together with reference TRBV5-6 and TRBJ2-7, the CDR3 gives the full variable domain: DAGVTQSPTHLIKTRGQQVTLRCSPKSGHDTVSWYQQALGQGPQFIFQYYEEEERQRGNFPDRFSGHQFPNYSSELNVNALLLGDSALYLCASSFGRVSEQYFGPGTRLTVT.

The chain is built from TRBV18 and TRBJ1-1, with 7 bases lining up with TRBD1. The trim removed 7 bases at V and 1 base at J, leaving 6 bases unmatched. CDR3 size: 14 residues. Germline V gene lookup returns CDR1 KGHSH and CDR2 LQKENI. The CDR3 protein is CASLGRGPNTEAFF. The CDR3 nucleotides are TGTGCCAGCTTAGGGAGGGGGCCGAACACTGAAGCTTTCTTT.

CDR3 loop: CASSGKNTGELFF. In DNA form, the CDR3 reads TGCGCCAGCAGCGGGAAGAACACCGGGGAGCTGTTTTTT. The chain couples TRBV5-1 to TRBJ2-2; D uncertain. Germline lookup yields CDR1 SGHRS and CDR2 YFSETQ. The CDR3 consists of 13 residues. The V end lost 4 bases, the J end lost 1 base, and 5 bases lay between the germline ends.

V gene TRBV10-2 combines with J gene TRBJ1-2; D ambiguous. The V gene lost 6 bases and the J gene lost 4 bases, with 12 bases spanning the gap. This CDR3 region has 13 residues. CDR1 is WSHSY, CDR2 SAAADI, per germline. CDR3 coding DNA: TGCGCCAGCAGCGACGCGGCACTCTATGGCTACACCTTC. It codes for CASSDAALYGYTF.

The chain couples TRBV7-8 to TRBJ1-1; D is perhaps TRBD1 (5 bases). The V end lost 1 base, the J end lost 1 base, and 16 bases lay between the germline ends. Germline V gives CDR1 SGHVS, CDR2 FQNEAQ. This CDR3 comprises 17 residues. CDR3 DNA sequence: TGTGCCAGCAGCTTAGTACTTGACGGGGACTCGAACACTGAAGCTTTCTTT. Protein product: CASSLVLDGDSNTEAFF.

The V gene is TRBV5-6, the J gene TRBJ1-1; D is unclear. The germline V gene encodes CDR1 SGHDT and CDR2 YYEEEE. CDR3 length: 15 residues. Trimming cost V 3 bases and J 4 bases, with 16 bases left between them. CDR3 nucleotide sequence: TGTGCCAGCAGCTCAGAGATCTTGCTGGGCACTGAAGCTTTCTTT. As protein: CASSSEILLGTEAFF.

The V and J genes are TRBV4-2 and TRBJ1-1, with D uncertain. Deletions cut 0 bases from V and 3 bases from J, with 5 bases between. The CDR3 is made up of 13 amino acids. Germline V gene sequence: CDR1 LGHNA, CDR2 YNFKEQ. CDR3 nucleotide sequence: TGTGCCAGCAGCCAAGATACGGACACTGAAGCTTTCTTT. The encoded protein is CASSQDTDTEAFF.

This clone was found once. The chain recombines TRBV7-9 with TRBJ2-1; 7 bases line up with TRBD1. The length of the CDR3 is 16 residues. V was pared by 3 bases and J by 10 bases, with 15 bases of the junction left unmatched. Germline V lookup: CDR1 SEHNR, CDR2 FQNEAQ (reference sequence). CDR3 region: CASSLEVGQANREQFF. The CDR3, as DNA: TGTGCCAGCAGCTTGGAAGTAGGACAGGCCAACAGGGAGCAGTTCTTC.

This clone was seen only a few times. The CDR3 sequence: CASSSEISRNTEAFF. CDR3 coding DNA: TGTGCCAGCAGCTCCGAGATTTCAAGGAACACTGAAGCTTTCTTT. This sequence joins TRBV7-9 and TRBJ1-1; D unresolved. Trimming cost V 4 bases and J 1 base, with 13 bases left between them. The CDR3 sequence is 15 residues long. From germline, CDR1 is SEHNR and CDR2 FQNEAQ (reference sequence).

In its sample, this clone was seen once. The genes are TRBV28 and TRBJ2-7; 9 bases are shared with TRBD1. The CDR3 extends over 17 amino acids. V dropped 5 bases and J dropped 3; count of bases not matched to a gene: 14. Germline-derived CDR1 and CDR2 are MDHEN and SYDVKM. CDR3 sequence reads: CASSQLHGTGFRYEQYF. CDR3 sequence (DNA): TGTGCCAGCAGTCAACTACACGGGACAGGGTTCCGCTACGAGCAGTACTTC.

The table lists this clone with a few counts. This chain connects TRBV19 to TRBJ1-2; D is unresolved. The CDR3 is 11 amino acids. Germline V gene lookup returns CDR1 LNHDA and CDR2 SQIVND (reference sequence). With 8 bases removed from V and 5 bases from J, the gap between germline ends came to 9 bases. CDR3 protein: CASSTVYGYTF. Written as DNA, the CDR3 is TGTGCCAGTTCCACGGTTTATGGCTACACCTTC.

The chain joins TRBV6-1 to TRBJ2-5; no clear D gene. Germline CDR1 and CDR2: MNHNS and SASEGT. The V gene lost 3 bases and the J gene lost 3 bases, with 17 bases spanning the gap. The CDR3 length is 16 residues. CDR3 bases: TGTGCCAGCAGTGACCACCCGGAACTACCAGAAGAGACCCAGTACTTC. As protein: CASSDHPELPEETQYF.

The sample holds one count of this clone. The rearrangement joins TRBV7-2 to TRBJ1-5, with D maybe TRBD1 (6 bases). Looked up from germline, CDR1 is SGHTA and CDR2 is FQGNSA. The CDR3 is 14 amino acids. Trimming removed 2 bases from V and 5 bases from J, with 10 bases in between. The CDR3: CASSLRAGDQPQHF. The CDR3 DNA reads TGTGCCAGCAGCTTACGGGCAGGGGATCAGCCCCAGCATTTT. Based on the CDR3 plus reference TRBV7-2 and TRBJ1-5, the full variable domain is GAGVSQSPSNKVTEKGKDVELRCDPISGHTALYWYRQSLGQGLEFLIYFQGNSAPDKSGLPSDRFSAERTGGSVSTLTIQRTQQEDSAVYLCASSLRAGDQPQHFGDGTRLSIL.

J is TRBJ2-1 and V is TRBV19; weak D call: TRBD1 (7 bases). CDR1 and CDR2 (germline): LNHDA, SQIVND (reference sequence). V was pared by 6 bases and J by 8 bases, with 23 bases between. The CDR3 spans 16 residues. The CDR3 spells CASRPKTGDSRHEQFF. The DNA of the CDR3 is TGTGCCAGTAGGCCTAAAACAGGGGACTCTAGGCATGAGCAGTTCTTC.

CDR3 sequence: CASSLGLPFSNQPQHF. The CDR3 coding sequence is TGTGCCAGCAGCTTGGGGTTACCATTTAGCAATCAGCCCCAGCATTTT. The chain couples TRBV5-6 to TRBJ1-5; the D is unclear. Germline values: CDR1 SGHDT, CDR2 YYEEEE. The CDR3 is 16 residues long. The V end was cut by 0 bases, the J end by 0 bases, with 10 bases between.

This clone is a singleton in its sample. V and J are TRBV27 and TRBJ2-5; 7 bases are shared with TRBD2. The CDR3 is 14 amino acids. With V trimmed by 2 bases and J by 5 bases, 5 bases remained unmatched. Germline lookup yields CDR1 MNHEY and CDR2 SMNVEV (reference sequence). CDR3 region: CASSLMAGVETQYF. CDR3 nucleotide sequence: TGTGCCAGCAGTTTAATGGCGGGGGTTGAGACCCAGTACTTC.

V gene TRBV19 combines with J gene TRBJ2-5; maybe TRBD1 (5 bases). Germline V gives CDR1 LNHDA, CDR2 SQIVND (reference sequence). V was shortened by 2 bases and J by 3 bases, with 7 bases between the two germline ends. The CDR3 runs 13 residues. The CDR3 DNA reads TGTGCCAGTAGTATAAAAGGGGAAGAGACCCAGTACTTC. Residues: CASSIKGEETQYF. Based on the CDR3 plus reference TRBV19 and TRBJ2-5, the full variable domain is DGGITQSPKYLFRKEGQNVTLSCEQNLNHDAMYWYRQDPGQGLRLIYYSQIVNDFQKGDIAEGYSVSREKKESFPLTVTSAQKNPTAFYLCASSIKGEETQYFGPGTRLLVL.

The chain combines TRBV19 with TRBJ1-6; TRBD1 is a possible D gene (6 bases). Germline V gives CDR1 LNHDA, CDR2 SQIVND (reference sequence). CDR3 length: 15 residues. The germline V and J ends were trimmed by 5 bases and 8 bases, with 16 bases remaining between them. The CDR3 sequence: CASSHLQGGDSPLHF. CDR3 coding DNA: TGTGCCAGTAGTCACCTACAGGGAGGAGATTCACCCCTCCACTTT.

The rearrangement joins TRBV7-9 to TRBJ1-2; D ambiguous. Germline V CDR1 and CDR2: SEHNR, FQNEAQ (reference sequence). V was trimmed by 0 bases and J by 7 bases, leaving 12 bases between them. The CDR3 has 14 residues. CDR3 sequence: CASSLALGGSGYTF. In nucleotides, the CDR3 is TGTGCCAGCAGCTTAGCGCTCGGCGGGAGTGGCTACACCTTC. The full variable domain, its missing parts supplied by reference TRBV7-9 and TRBJ1-2, is DTGVSQNPRHKITKRGQNVTFRCDPISEHNRLYWYRQTLGQGPEFLTYFQNEAQLEKSRLLSDRFSAERPKGSFSTLEIQRTEQGDSAMYLCASSLALGGSGYTFGSGTRLTVV.